This is a list of T cell receptor beta chains from one sample in a study of cytomegalovirus exposure and HLA in healthy donors. Measured with immunoSEQ multiplex PCR; TCRdb has only the in-frame clones, and not every one. The top ten clones hold around 3.5% of a sample with 120,000 or so clones, under 90% of them seen once. Sequenced material: PBMCs. Receptor source: a woman in her thirties or forties in good health and CMV-seropositive. The CDR3 runs from the conserved cysteine through the conserved F or W.

TRBV5-8	TRBJ2-5	CASSRSGSLGETQYF
TRBV2	.	CASSEARTSGTTYEQYF
TRBV27	TRBJ1-4	CASSLFSSHATNEKLFF
TRBV4-1	TRBJ2-2	CASSQEGGTNTGELFF
TRBV6-5	TRBJ1-1	CASSYSGTLNTEAFF
TRBV5-1	TRBJ2-5	CASSSRQGPKETQYF
TRBV7-6	TRBJ2-3	CASSLVSPGEPVGDTQYF
TRBV4-1	TRBJ1-5	CASSAAGGNQPQHF
TRBV10-1	TRBJ2-7	CASSADRIGEQYF
TRBV19	TRBJ1-4	CASSPVTAINEKLFF
TRBV19	TRBJ2-1	CASSKAGGILNEQFF
TRBV27	TRBJ1-2	CASSQGTGNSYGYTF
TRBV7-2	TRBJ2-3	CASSLAGGRDTQYF
TRBV5-4	TRBJ2-3	CASSLGGSGSDTQYF
TRBV7-7	TRBJ2-1	CASSLRDSSYNEQFF
TRBV5-8	TRBJ1-1	CASSLDPGTEAFF
TRBV10-1	TRBJ2-2	CATSRQNTGELFF
TRBV5-1	TRBJ1-1	CASSLSGGGPEAFF
TRBV28	TRBJ1-3	CASSPTGGISGNTIYF
TRBV4-3	TRBJ2-1	CASSQQRQGNNEQFF
TRBV5-4	TRBJ2-2	CASSFFGTGELFF
TRBV28	TRBJ1-5	CASSPSPDRGSNQPQHF
TRBV20-1	TRBJ2-7	CSASLFYEQYF
TRBV6-1	TRBJ1-2	CASSVEGRMGGYTF
TRBV5-1	TRBJ2-1	CASSLERAGLNEQFF
TRBV5-5	TRBJ1-1	CASSSPTVNTEAFF
TRBV18	TRBJ1-2	CASSRDGTGYDGYTF
TRBV5-4	TRBJ1-2	CASSPLGGVDGYTF
TRBV7-8	TRBJ2-1	CASSPSGGTSGTKEAFF
TRBV6-5	.	CASSRAGGPYEQYF
TRBV9	TRBJ1-3	CASSVVPVSGTGNTIYF
TRBV4-1	TRBJ2-7	CASSLGRASGRAEQYF
TRBV27	TRBJ2-5	CASSLTSGALETQYF
TRBV7-9	TRBJ2-1	CASPREGSNNEQFF
TRBV5-4	TRBJ2-5	CASSLSYTQETQYF
TRBV7-2	TRBJ2-7	CASSARDRGRHEQYF
TRBV7-9	TRBJ2-7	CSSGRGQGFSEQYF
TRBV18	TRBJ2-7	CASSPGPYVEQYF
TRBV5-1	TRBJ1-4	CASSLSTSEGNEKLFF